The following is a T cell receptor beta chain sequence with its context. Clones were read by immunoSEQ multiplex PCR, and TCRdb kept only the in-frame ones, dropping some. In the table there are about 280,000 clones, roughly 91% of which are singletons. This record belongs to a study of blood T cell repertoires in COVID-19. This CDR3 comprises 15 residues. In germline, CDR1 is MDHEN, CDR2 SYDVKM. V shed 8 bases and J 5 bases; nucleotides not matched to a gene: 10. The clonotype comes from a woman aged 55-69 years in a cohort exposed to, infected with or recovered from COVID-19 (not recorded which). The specimen sequenced was PBMCs or T cells enriched from blood (not recorded which). The rearrangement links TRBV28 to TRBJ2-2; 8 bases fit TRBD1. The CDR3 DNA reads TGTGCCAGCCTTGAGAGGACAGGGAAGACCGGGGAGCTGTTTTTT. Its protein is CASLERTGKTGELFF.